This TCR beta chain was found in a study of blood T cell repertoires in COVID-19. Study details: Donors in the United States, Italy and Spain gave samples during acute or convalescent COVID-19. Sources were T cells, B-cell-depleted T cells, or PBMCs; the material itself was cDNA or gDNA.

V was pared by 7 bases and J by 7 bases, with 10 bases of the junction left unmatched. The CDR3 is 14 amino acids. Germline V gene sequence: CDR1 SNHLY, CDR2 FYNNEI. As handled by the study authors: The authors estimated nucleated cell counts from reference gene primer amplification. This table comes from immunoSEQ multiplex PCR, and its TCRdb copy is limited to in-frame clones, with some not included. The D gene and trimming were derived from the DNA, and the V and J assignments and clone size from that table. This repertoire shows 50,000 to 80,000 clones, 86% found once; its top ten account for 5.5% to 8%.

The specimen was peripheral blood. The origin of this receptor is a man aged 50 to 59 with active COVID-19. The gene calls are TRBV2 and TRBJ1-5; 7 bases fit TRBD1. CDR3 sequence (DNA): TGTGCCAGCAAAGGGCAGGGGGGACGACAGCCCCAGCATTTT. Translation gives CASKGQGGRQPQHF.